The entry that follows covers one TCR beta chain sequence. The sample comes from a study of blood T cell repertoires in COVID-19. Study as a whole: PBMCs, B-cell-depleted T cells, or T cells were the source of the cDNA or gDNA that made up the material.

Authors' analysis steps: Using reference gene primer amplification, nucleated cell counts were estimated. The repertoire was sequenced with immunoSEQ multiplex PCR; TCRdb's copy has only in-frame clones and lacks some. The V and J calls and the clone size are those of that table, but D and trimming were determined from the DNA. The sample lists tens of thousands of clones, over 75% occurring once. The source material was peripheral blood. The receptor was derived from a woman of 80 years or more with active or convalescent COVID-19.

The CDR3 DNA reads as TGCGCCAGCAGCCAATCGGACAGGGGAGGTCAGCCCCAGCATTTT. Its protein product is CASSQSDRGGQPQHF. This chain joins TRBV4-3 and TRBJ1-5; the match to TRBD1 covers 9 bases. Per the germline V gene, CDR1 is LGHNA and CDR2 is YSLEER. The CDR3 contains 15 residues. V dropped 2 bases and J dropped 6; count of bases not matched to a gene: 5.